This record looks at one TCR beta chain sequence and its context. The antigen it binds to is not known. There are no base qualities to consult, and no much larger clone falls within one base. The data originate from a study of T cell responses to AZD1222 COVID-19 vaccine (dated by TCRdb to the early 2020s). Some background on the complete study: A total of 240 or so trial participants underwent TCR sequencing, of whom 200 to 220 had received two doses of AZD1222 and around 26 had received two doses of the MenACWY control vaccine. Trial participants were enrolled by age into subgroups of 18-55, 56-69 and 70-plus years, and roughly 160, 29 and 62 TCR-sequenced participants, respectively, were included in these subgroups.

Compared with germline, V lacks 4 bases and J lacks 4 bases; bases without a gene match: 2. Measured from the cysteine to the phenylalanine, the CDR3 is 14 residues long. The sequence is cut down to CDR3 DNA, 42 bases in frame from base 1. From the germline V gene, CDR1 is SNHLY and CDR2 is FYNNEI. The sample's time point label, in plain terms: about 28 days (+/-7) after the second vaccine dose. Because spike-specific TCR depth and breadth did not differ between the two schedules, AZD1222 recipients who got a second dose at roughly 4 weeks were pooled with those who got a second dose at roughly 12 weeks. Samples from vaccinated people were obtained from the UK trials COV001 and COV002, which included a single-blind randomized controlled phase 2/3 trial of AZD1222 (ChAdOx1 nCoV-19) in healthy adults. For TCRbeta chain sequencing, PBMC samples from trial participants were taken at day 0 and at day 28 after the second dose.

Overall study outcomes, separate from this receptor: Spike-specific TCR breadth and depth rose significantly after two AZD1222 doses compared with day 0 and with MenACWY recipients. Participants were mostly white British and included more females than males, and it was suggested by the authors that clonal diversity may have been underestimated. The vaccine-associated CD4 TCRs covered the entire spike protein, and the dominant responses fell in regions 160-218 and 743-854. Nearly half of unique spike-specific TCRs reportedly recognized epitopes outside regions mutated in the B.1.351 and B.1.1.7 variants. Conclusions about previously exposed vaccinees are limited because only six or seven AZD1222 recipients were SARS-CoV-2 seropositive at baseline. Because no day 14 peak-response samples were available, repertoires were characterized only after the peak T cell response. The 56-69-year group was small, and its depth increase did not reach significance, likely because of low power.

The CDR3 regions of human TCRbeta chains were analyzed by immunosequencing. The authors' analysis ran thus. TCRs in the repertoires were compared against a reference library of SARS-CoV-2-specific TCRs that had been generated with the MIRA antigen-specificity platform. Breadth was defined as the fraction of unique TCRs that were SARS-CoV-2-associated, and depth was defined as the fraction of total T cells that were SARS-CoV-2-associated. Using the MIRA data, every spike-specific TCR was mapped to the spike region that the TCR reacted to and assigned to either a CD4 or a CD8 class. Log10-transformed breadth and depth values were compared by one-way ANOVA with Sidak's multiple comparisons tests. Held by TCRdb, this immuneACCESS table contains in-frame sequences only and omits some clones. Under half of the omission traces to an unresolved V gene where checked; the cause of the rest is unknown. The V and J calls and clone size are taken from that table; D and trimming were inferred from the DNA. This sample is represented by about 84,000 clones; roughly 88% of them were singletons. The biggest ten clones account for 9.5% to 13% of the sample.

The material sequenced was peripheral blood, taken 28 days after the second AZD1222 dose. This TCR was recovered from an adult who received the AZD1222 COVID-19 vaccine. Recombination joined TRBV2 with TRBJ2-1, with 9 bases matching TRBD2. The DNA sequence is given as TGTGCCAGCAGTGGACTAGCGGAGTACAATGAGCAGTTCTTC. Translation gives CASSGLAEYNEQFF.